The TCR beta chain under discussion was sequenced for a study of PD-1 blockade in classical Hodgkin lymphoma. The time point denotes: cycle 4 day 1 (C4D1), after less than 7 weeks of nivolumab. All patients relapsed after autologous stem cell transplantation, and brentuximab vedotin exposure varied. Findings and caveats of the study: Reported baseline diversity: healthy donors highest, relapsed/refractory patients lowest.

The protocol was immunoSEQ multiplex PCR, while the TCRdb copy is restricted to in-frame clones and leaves out a portion. The data hold tens of thousands of clones, with around nine tenths observed a single time. The CDR3 extends over 13 amino acids. In germline, CDR1 is SGHAT, CDR2 FQNNGV. With 0 bases removed from V and 14 bases from J, the gap between germline ends came to 14 bases. About this clone itself: Its cognate antigen is unknown.

The sequencing here drew on peripheral blood mononuclear cells (PBMCs), taken before the fourth cycle of nivolumab. The sequence was collected from a human donor with classical Hodgkin lymphoma. The rearrangement joins TRBV11-2 to TRBJ2-1; possible D gene TRBD2, 6 bases. The CDR3 nucleotides are TGTGCCAGCAGCTTAGATCGGGGGAGAAGGAAGTTCTTC. This codes for CASSLDRGRRKFF.